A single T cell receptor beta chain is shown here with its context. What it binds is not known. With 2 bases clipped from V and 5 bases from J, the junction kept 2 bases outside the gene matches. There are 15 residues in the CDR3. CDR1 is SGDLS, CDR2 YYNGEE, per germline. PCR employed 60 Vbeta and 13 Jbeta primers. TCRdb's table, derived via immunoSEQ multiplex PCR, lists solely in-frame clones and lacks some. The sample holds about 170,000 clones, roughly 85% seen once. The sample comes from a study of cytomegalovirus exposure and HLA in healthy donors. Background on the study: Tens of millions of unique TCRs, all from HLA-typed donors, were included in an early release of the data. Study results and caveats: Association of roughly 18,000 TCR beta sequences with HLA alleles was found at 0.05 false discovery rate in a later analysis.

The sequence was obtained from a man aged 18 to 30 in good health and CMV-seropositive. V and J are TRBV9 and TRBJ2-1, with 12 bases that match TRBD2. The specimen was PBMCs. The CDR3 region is CASSVTSGGNNEQFF. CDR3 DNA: TGTGCCAGCAGCGTCACTAGCGGGGGGAACAATGAGCAGTTCTTC.